This is a list of T cell receptor beta chains from one sample in a study of Graves' ophthalmopathy and Graves' hyperthyroidism. TCRdb re-called the multiplex PCR reads through MiXCR, storing one row per CDR3 protein. This table holds about 400,000 distinct CDR3 sequences, roughly 14% found once. The sequencing sample was made of peripheral blood. The source is a woman aged 18-29 years with stable Graves' hyperthyroidism. Both conserved end residues are part of each CDR3. D genes are given only for firm matches. Size is stated for part of the rows, as once, few or many counts, or as a class when the clone is expanded.

J gene: TRBJ2-5
D gene: NA
V gene: TRBV20-1
clone size: NA
CDR3 protein: CSAQEAVRGQETQYF
CDR3 DNA: TGCAGTGCCCAGGAGGCGGTTAGGGGACAAGAGACCCAGTACTTC

J gene: TRBJ2-7
D gene: NA
V gene: TRBV15
clone size: many
CDR3 protein: CATRRGPSSNEQYF
CDR3 DNA: TGTGCCACCAGACGAGGGCCTTCGTCAAACGAGCAGTACTTC

J gene: TRBJ1-6
D gene: TRBD1
V gene: TRBV5-6
clone size: few
CDR3 protein: CASSERIPRDRGNSPLHF
CDR3 DNA: TGTGCCAGCAGCGAAAGGATACCGCGGGACAGGGGCAATTCACCCCTCCACTTT

J gene: TRBJ1-3
D gene: NA
V gene: TRBV4-1
clone size: many
CDR3 protein: CASSQPRGFSGNTIYF
CDR3 DNA: TGCGCCAGCAGCCAACCAAGGGGTTTCTCTGGAAACACCATATATTTT

J gene: TRBJ2-7
D gene: TRBD2
V gene: TRBV6-2/TRBV6-3
clone size: NA
CDR3 protein: CASSLGDYPYEQYF
CDR3 DNA: TGTGCCAGCAGTTTAGGGGACTACCCCTACGAGCAGTACTTC

J gene: TRBJ2-5
D gene: TRBD1
V gene: TRBV18
clone size: many
CDR3 protein: CASSPNPGGQETQYF
CDR3 DNA: TGTGCCAGCTCACCAAATCCAGGGGGCCAAGAGACCCAGTACTTC

J gene: TRBJ2-3
D gene: TRBD2
V gene: TRBV2
clone size: NA
CDR3 protein: CASKGRGGADTQYF
CDR3 DNA: TGTGCCAGCAAAGGGCGCGGGGGGGCAGATACGCAGTATTTT

J gene: TRBJ1-6
D gene: TRBD1
V gene: TRBV19
clone size: few
CDR3 protein: CASSIYLGQANSPLHF
CDR3 DNA: TGTGCCAGTAGTATCTACTTGGGACAGGCCAATTCACCCCTCCACTTT

J gene: TRBJ1-1
D gene: NA
V gene: TRBV16
clone size: NA
CDR3 protein: CASSQSSVNTEAFF
CDR3 DNA: TGTGCCAGCAGCCAATCTTCAGTGAACACTGAAGCTTTCTTT

J gene: TRBJ2-7
D gene: TRBD2
V gene: TRBV9
clone size: many
CDR3 protein: CASSPRTSSYEQYF
CDR3 DNA: TGTGCCAGCAGCCCAAGGACTAGCTCCTACGAGCAGTACTTC

J gene: TRBJ2-6
D gene: NA
V gene: TRBV19
clone size: many
CDR3 protein: CGTAVNSGANVLTF
CDR3 DNA: TGTGGCACGGCGGTAAACTCTGGGGCCAACGTCCTGACTTTC

J gene: TRBJ2-7
D gene: NA
V gene: TRBV2
clone size: NA
CDR3 protein: CASMTDSTYEQYF
CDR3 DNA: TGTGCCAGCATGACGGACAGCACCTACGAGCAGTACTTC

J gene: TRBJ1-3
D gene: TRBD1
V gene: TRBV12-3/TRBV12-4
clone size: many
CDR3 protein: CASSSQGAPGNTIYF
CDR3 DNA: TGTGCCAGCAGTTCTCAGGGGGCGCCTGGAAACACCATATATTTT

J gene: TRBJ2-1
D gene: NA
V gene: TRBV12-3/TRBV12-4
clone size: few
CDR3 protein: CASNTLPDNEQFF
CDR3 DNA: TGTGCCAGCAATACCCTTCCCGACAATGAGCAGTTCTTC

J gene: TRBJ1-1
D gene: TRBD1
V gene: TRBV6-1
clone size: many
CDR3 protein: CASSPVGQTNTEAFF
CDR3 DNA: TGTGCCAGCAGTCCGGTGGGACAGACGAACACTGAAGCTTTCTTT

J gene: TRBJ2-2
D gene: NA
V gene: TRBV18
clone size: NA
CDR3 protein: CASSPFLGENTGELFF
CDR3 DNA: TGTGCCAGCTCACCGTTCTTGGGGGAAAACACCGGGGAGCTGTTTTTT

J gene: TRBJ2-7
D gene: TRBD2
V gene: TRBV6-2/TRBV6-3
clone size: many
CDR3 protein: CASTPLAPLYSYEQYF
CDR3 DNA: TGTGCCAGCACCCCACTAGCGCCTCTTTACTCCTACGAGCAGTACTTC

J gene: TRBJ2-7
D gene: TRBD2
V gene: TRBV12-5
clone size: NA
CDR3 protein: CASALGLAGYEQYF
CDR3 DNA: TGTGCTAGCGCCCTGGGACTAGCGGGTTACGAGCAGTACTTC

J gene: TRBJ2-7
D gene: TRBD1
V gene: TRBV19
clone size: many
CDR3 protein: CASSFRTGISYEQYF
CDR3 DNA: TGTGCCAGTAGTTTCCGGACAGGGATCTCCTACGAGCAGTACTTC

J gene: TRBJ2-5
D gene: TRBD2
V gene: TRBV6-2/TRBV6-3
clone size: NA
CDR3 protein: CASSYSVASGRMIWEETQYF
CDR3 DNA: TGTGCCAGCAGTTACTCGGTCGCTAGCGGGAGGATGATATGGGAAGAGACCCAGTACTTC

J gene: TRBJ2-7
D gene: NA
V gene: TRBV7-9
clone size: NA
CDR3 protein: CASTPPSSYEQYF
CDR3 DNA: TGTGCCAGCACCCCACCGAGCTCCTACGAGCAGTACTTC

J gene: TRBJ1-2
D gene: NA
V gene: TRBV9
clone size: many
CDR3 protein: CASSRGGIGGYTF
CDR3 DNA: TGTGCCAGCAGCCGGGGGGGAATTGGAGGCTACACCTTC

J gene: TRBJ1-2
D gene: NA
V gene: TRBV6-2/TRBV6-3
clone size: NA
CDR3 protein: CASTNRGGIGYGYTF
CDR3 DNA: TGTGCCAGCACCAATCGCGGGGGAATAGGCTATGGCTACACCTTC